Listed below are T cell receptor beta chains from one sample, sequenced in a study of T-cell memory formation after mild COVID-19. MiXCR, run by TCRdb on the 5' RACE reads, gives a single entry per CDR3 protein. Of roughly 450,000 distinct CDR3 sequences in the sample, about 18% were seen once. The sequenced sample was PBMCs or a T cell subset sorted from them (not recorded which). The receptors were sampled from an adult woman who had mild COVID-19 (a few samples of this study predate the infection). Cell type and time point are not known. Each CDR3 is given with its conserved first and last residue. The order of the fields is D gene, J gene, V gene, clone size, CDR3 DNA, CDR3 protein. D genes are given only for firm matches. Rows give clone size only sometimes, using once, few, many, or a class for an expanded clone.

TRBD1 TRBJ1-1 TRBV5-1 few TGCGCCAGCAGCATAGGACAGGGGATGATCGGGGACACTGAAGCTTTCTTT CASSIGQGMIGDTEAFF
TRBD2 TRBJ2-2 TRBV5-6 few TGTGCCAGCAGCTTGATTCGGACTAGCGTTACCCGTCCGGACACCGGGGAGCTGTTTTTT CASSLIRTSVTRPDTGELFF
. TRBJ1-5 TRBV12-3/TRBV12-4 . TGTGCCAGCAGTCGCTTCCACTCTCGTAGGGGTGAGGGGACCAGCAATCAGCCCCAGCATTTT CASSRFHSRRGEGTSNQPQHF
TRBD2 TRBJ2-7 TRBV20-1 many TGCAGTGCTAGAGATGCTAGCGGGGTTACCTACGAGCAGTACTTC CSARDASGVTYEQYF
. TRBJ1-1 TRBV13 few TGTGCCAGCAGCAGTAGACGGATGAACACTGAAGCTTTCTTT CASSSRRMNTEAFF
TRBD1 TRBJ1-1 TRBV5-1 few TGCGCCAGCAGCCCCGGACAGGGGGCAACTGAAGCTTTCTTT CASSPGQGATEAFF
TRBD2 TRBJ2-1 TRBV6-2/TRBV6-3 . TGTGCCAGCACCAGACTAGCGGGCTCCTACAATGAGCAGTTCTTC CASTRLAGSYNEQFF
. TRBJ2-1 TRBV5-1 . TGCGCCAGCAGCTTGGCCCCGAGCGGGACAGTCTACAATGAGCAGTTCTTC CASSLAPSGTVYNEQFF
. TRBJ1-1 TRBV5-1 . TGCGCCAGCAGCCTACAGGGTGGGGGAGCTTTCTTT CASSLQGGGAFF
. TRBJ1-1 TRBV7-9 . TGTGCCAGCAGCTTATTCTCGGGTTTACAGAACACTGAAGCTTTCTTT CASSLFSGLQNTEAFF
TRBD1 TRBJ1-2 TRBV13 . TGTGCCAGCAGCGGAGTAACAGGGGCCGCGGGTGGCTACACCTTC CASSGVTGAAGGYTF
. TRBJ1-5 TRBV6-6 . TGTGCCAGCAACCTACAGGGTTCTGGCAATCAGCCCCAGCATTTT CASNLQGSGNQPQHF
TRBD2 TRBJ2-7 TRBV9 . TGTGCCAGCAGCGCAGGGGCGGGAGGCGACGAGCAGTACTTC CASSAGAGGDEQYF
. TRBJ2-5 TRBV5-1 few TGCGCCAGCAGCGGGGGGCGAGGCGGGGAGGAGACCCAGTACTTC CASSGGRGGEETQYF
. TRBJ1-3 TRBV5-1 few TGCGCCAGCAGCCAGGACCGGAACTCTGGAAACACCATATATTTT CASSQDRNSGNTIYF
TRBD1 TRBJ2-5 TRBV7-9 . TGTGCCAGCAGCCTTTTGACAGGGGGTGGTGAGACCCAGTACTTC CASSLLTGGGETQYF
TRBD1 TRBJ2-2 TRBV4-1 . TGCGCCAGCAGCCAAGATTTAACGGTAGCCAGGGGGCTCAAGAACACCGGGGAGCTGTTTTTT CASSQDLTVARGLKNTGELFF
TRBD2 TRBJ2-5 TRBV12-3/TRBV12-4 few TGTGCCAGCAGTTTTCGCCTTAGCGGGAAACAAGAGACCCAGTACTTC CASSFRLSGKQETQYF
. TRBJ1-5 TRBV15 few TGTGCCACCAGCAGAGAGGAGCCCCATCAGCCCCAGCATTTT CATSREEPHQPQHF
. TRBJ2-2 TRBV4-1 few TGCGCCAGCAGCCACTTAAGGGGAGAGCTGTTTTTT CASSHLRGELFF
TRBD2 TRBJ2-7 TRBV7-9 . TGTGCCAGCAGCTCACGACTAGCCGAGCAGTACTTC CASSSRLAEQYF
TRBD1 TRBJ2-5 TRBV20-1 many TGCAGTGCTAGGACAGGGGAGGTGCGAGAGACCCAGTACTTC CSARTGEVRETQYF